The clone carrying this T cell receptor (beta chain) was seen a handful of times. What it binds is unknown. The data originate from a study of T cells after yellow fever vaccination. Study-wide points: The secondary T-cell response peaked on day 5, not day 15, but was weaker. Repertoires obtained by FACS sorting could include abundant clonotypes that entered as contaminants from the bulk population.

Researchers made TCR cDNA using 5'RACE template switching, and this step added a universal primer site and UMIs. Via MiXCR, TCRdb re-called the 5' RACE reads, giving one row per CDR3 protein. The sample yields 300,000 to 400,000 distinct CDR3 sequences, around 13% seen once. J gave up 6 bases and V 7 bases, and 5 bases lay outside the gene matches. The CDR3 contains 13 residues. Germline lookup yields CDR1 MNHEY and CDR2 SVGEGT. The rearrangement joins TRBV6-2 or TRBV6-3 to TRBJ2-5, with 10 bases lining up with TRBD2. Sequencing was performed on CD4+ T cells sorted from PBMCs, taken 15 days after the yellow fever booster vaccination. The receptor was isolated from a man between 18 and 29 years old who received the YFV17D yellow fever vaccine. The CDR3: CASKTSGVKTQYF. CDR3 nucleotide sequence: TGTGCCAGCAAAACTAGCGGGGTAAAGACCCAGTACTTC.